A selection of T cell receptor beta chains follows, all from one sample in a study of blood T cell repertoires in COVID-19. The protocol was immunoSEQ multiplex PCR, while the TCRdb copy is restricted to in-frame clones and leaves out a portion. In the table there are approximately 150,000 clones, approximately 88% of which are singletons. Sequencing input: peripheral blood. Source of these receptors: a human donor in a cohort sampled during active COVID-19. CDR3s include the opening cysteine and the closing phenylalanine or tryptophan. D genes are given only for firm matches. Not every row has a clone size; where given, it reads once, few, many or a size class.

cdr3_length d_call clone_size j_call v_call cdr3_aa cdr3_nt
15 TRBD2 few TRBJ2-7 TRBV20-1 CSASSSGGNSHEQYF TGCAGTGCTAGTTCTAGCGGGGGGAATAGCCACGAGCAGTACTTC
18 NA NA TRBJ2-6 TRBV10-3 CAISESDSTVRGANVLTF TGTGCCATCAGTGAGTCAGATTCAACCGTGAGAGGGGCCAACGTCCTGACTTTC
19 NA NA TRBJ2-7 TRBV7-2 CASSLRYFRTREDPYEQYF TGTGCCAGCAGCTTAAGGTACTTCCGTACCAGGGAGGACCCGTACGAGCAGTACTTC
14 TRBD1 NA TRBJ1-2 TRBV28 CASSLDRGTGGYTF TGTGCCAGCAGTTTAGACAGGGGAACGGGTGGCTACACCTTC
17 NA NA TRBJ2-7 TRBV6-6 CASSRPGVGDSGYEQYF TGTGCCAGCAGTCGTCCGGGGGTGGGGGATAGCGGCTACGAGCAGTACTTC
14 TRBD2 NA TRBJ2-1 TRBV27 CASKRGGPYNEQFF TGTGCCAGCAAGCGGGGGGGCCCCTACAATGAGCAGTTCTTC
14 NA NA TRBJ2-1 TRBV9 CASSATPSYNEQFF TGTGCCAGCAGCGCCACTCCCTCCTACAATGAGCAGTTCTTC
16 NA NA TRBJ2-7 TRBV6-5 CASSYSRPDRSYEQYF TGTGCCAGCAGTTACTCCAGGCCGGACAGATCCTACGAGCAGTACTTC
13 NA NA TRBJ2-7 TRBV7-2 CASSLTRSYEQYF TGTGCCAGCAGCTTAACTAGGAGCTACGAGCAGTACTTC
14 TRBD1 NA TRBJ2-2 TRBV28 CASSVQGSAGELFF TGTGCCAGCAGTGTACAGGGGTCGGCCGGGGAGCTGTTTTTT
13 NA NA TRBJ2-5 TRBV3-1/TRBV3-2 CASSLGGRETQYF TGTGCCAGCAGCCTGGGTGGGAGGGAGACCCAGTACTTC
16 TRBD2 NA TRBJ2-7 TRBV19 CASSMWYSGGDYEQYF TGTGCCAGTAGTATGTGGTACAGCGGGGGAGACTACGAGCAGTACTTC
14 TRBD1 NA TRBJ1-4 TRBV19 CASSGQGFTEKLFF TGTGCCAGTAGTGGACAGGGGTTTACTGAAAAACTGTTTTTT
14 NA NA TRBJ1-2 TRBV4-1 CASSQELGDYGYTF TGCGCCAGCAGCCAAGAGCTAGGGGACTATGGCTACACCTTC
14 NA few TRBJ1-1 TRBV5-4 CASSLSGDGTEAFF TGTGCCAGCAGCTTATCCGGGGATGGAACTGAAGCTTTCTTT
13 TRBD1 NA TRBJ2-5 TRBV7-9 CASSQTGEETQYF TGTGCCAGCAGCCAGACAGGGGAAGAGACCCAGTACTTC
16 TRBD1 once TRBJ2-3 TRBV24-1 CATSDTGTGGADTQYF TGTGCCACCAGTGACACCGGGACAGGGGGCGCAGATACGCAGTATTTT
15 NA few TRBJ2-5 TRBV19 CASSIDSQGGETQYF TGTGCCAGTAGTATAGACTCCCAGGGGGGAGAGACCCAGTACTTC
16 TRBD1 NA TRBJ2-7 TRBV28 CASSLRQGNVRYEQYF TGTGCCAGCAGTTTAAGACAGGGGAACGTACGGTACGAGCAGTACTTC
14 NA NA TRBJ1-1 TRBV7-9 CASTLPRSNTEAFF TGTGCCAGCACCCTCCCCAGGTCGAACACTGAAGCTTTCTTT
16 NA NA TRBJ2-7 TRBV11-3 CASSRQGSRSSYEQYF TGTGCCAGCAGCCGTCAGGGCAGTCGAAGCTCCTACGAGCAGTACTTC
15 NA NA TRBJ1-6 TRBV7-2 CASSQGGGSNSPLHF TGTGCCAGCAGCCAAGGGGGGGGAAGCAATTCACCCCTCCACTTT
17 TRBD2 NA TRBJ2-7 TRBV13 CASSSGLAGGSSYEQYF TGTGCCAGCAGCTCGGGACTAGCGGGAGGGTCCTCCTACGAGCAGTACTTC
14 NA NA TRBJ2-3 TRBV7-9 CASSFGQPSDTQYF TGTGCCAGCAGCTTTGGGCAGCCGTCAGATACGCAGTATTTT
15 NA NA TRBJ1-1 TRBV5-6 CASSLAGSGGTEAFF TGTGCCAGCAGCTTGGCCGGGTCCGGCGGCACTGAAGCTTTCTTT
15 NA NA TRBJ1-1 TRBV28 CASSLTYAGNTEAFF TGTGCCAGCAGTTTAACTTATGCGGGGAACACTGAAGCTTTCTTT
13 TRBD1 NA TRBJ1-2 TRBV28 CASSFQGAHGYTF TGTGCCAGCAGTTTCCAGGGGGCTCATGGCTACACCTTC
11 NA NA TRBJ2-1 TRBV11-2 CASSYGGEQFF TGTGCCAGCAGCTACGGTGGTGAGCAGTTCTTC
15 NA NA TRBJ1-2 TRBV6-4 CASSGPPPAGYGYTF TGTGCCAGCAGCGGTCCCCCCCCCGCTGGCTATGGCTACACCTTC
14 NA NA TRBJ2-7 TRBV3-1/TRBV3-2 CASSQDPIGYEQYF TGTGCCAGCAGCCAAGACCCGATCGGGTACGAGCAGTACTTC
11 NA NA TRBJ2-1 TRBV7-2 CASSPSPEQFF TGTGCCAGCAGCCCGTCCCCGGAGCAGTTCTTC
15 NA once TRBJ1-1 TRBV2 CASTKTEPKNTEAFF TGTGCCAGCACTAAGACAGAGCCTAAGAACACTGAAGCTTTCTTT
15 NA NA TRBJ2-1 TRBV29-1 CSVARQPISYNEQFF TGCAGCGTTGCCAGACAGCCCATCTCCTACAATGAGCAGTTCTTC
13 TRBD1 NA TRBJ2-1 TRBV29-1 CSSSETGSNEQFF TGCAGCTCCTCCGAGACAGGGTCCAATGAGCAGTTCTTC
20 NA NA TRBJ2-2 TRBV7-8 CASSRRVRLVERTNTGELFF TGTGCCAGCAGTCGCAGGGTCAGGTTGGTTGAGAGAACGAACACCGGGGAGCTGTTTTTT
14 NA NA TRBJ1-5 TRBV5-1 CASSLGQGSQPQHF TGCGCCAGCAGCTTGGGGCAGGGTAGTCAGCCCCAGCATTTT
16 TRBD2 NA TRBJ2-5 TRBV7-9 CASSLRLAVYQETQYF TGTGCCAGCAGCCTTCGACTAGCAGTGTACCAAGAGACCCAGTACTTC
13 TRBD1 NA TRBJ2-7 TRBV11-2 CASSRTGDYEQYF TGTGCCAGCAGCCGGACAGGGGACTACGAGCAGTACTTC
15 TRBD2 NA TRBJ2-3 TRBV3-1/TRBV3-2 CASSQGTRRTDTQYF TGTGCCAGCAGCCAAGGGACTAGACGCACAGATACGCAGTATTTT
16 TRBD2 NA TRBJ2-3 TRBV28 CASSFLLAASTDTQYF TGTGCCAGCAGTTTTCTACTAGCGGCTAGCACAGATACGCAGTATTTT
16 NA once TRBJ2-7 TRBV11-3 CASSAARFWAPYEQYF TGTGCCAGCAGCGCAGCCCGGTTCTGGGCGCCGTACGAGCAGTACTTC
16 NA NA TRBJ2-2 TRBV6-5 CASSSPGGPNTGELFF TGTGCCAGCAGTTCCCCCGGGGGGCCGAACACCGGGGAGCTGTTTTTT
10 TRBD1 NA TRBJ1-1 TRBV28 CATNDREAFF TGTGCCACCAACGACAGGGAGGCTTTCTTT
14 NA once TRBJ2-7 TRBV9 CASSVSPSSHEQYF TGTGCCAGCAGCGTATCTCCTAGCTCCCACGAGCAGTACTTC
15 NA NA TRBJ2-3 TRBV18 CASSPFGLMEDTQYF TGTGCCAGCTCACCATTCGGACTAATGGAAGATACGCAGTATTTT
13 TRBD1 NA TRBJ2-5 TRBV7-7 CASSPDRTETQYF TGTGCTAGCAGCCCGGACAGGACGGAGACCCAGTACTTC
17 TRBD1 NA TRBJ1-1 TRBV14 CASSQNDRGLGDTEAFF TGTGCCAGCAGCCAAAACGACAGGGGGCTTGGGGACACTGAAGCTTTCTTT